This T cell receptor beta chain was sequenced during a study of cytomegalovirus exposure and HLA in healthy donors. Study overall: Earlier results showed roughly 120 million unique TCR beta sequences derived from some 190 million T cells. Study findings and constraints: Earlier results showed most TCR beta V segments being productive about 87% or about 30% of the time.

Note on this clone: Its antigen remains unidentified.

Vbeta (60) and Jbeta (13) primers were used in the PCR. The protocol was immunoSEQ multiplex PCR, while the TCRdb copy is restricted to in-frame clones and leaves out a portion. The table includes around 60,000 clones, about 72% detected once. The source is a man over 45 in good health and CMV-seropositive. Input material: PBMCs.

The CDR3 here is CSVANRGGQPQHF. DNA of the CDR3: TGCAGCGTCGCCAACAGGGGAGGCCAGCCCCAGCATTTT. The J gene is TRBJ1-5, the V gene TRBV29-1, with TRBD1 identical over 7 bases. Trimming at V came to 6 bases and at J to 7 bases, leaving 9 bases not matched to a gene. In germline, CDR1 is SQVTM, CDR2 ANQGSEA. The CDR3 is 13 amino acids.